The 18 T cell receptor beta chains in this list originate from one sample, sequenced in a study of OX40 agonist ivuxolimab in advanced cancers. The library relied on the immunoSEQ multiplex PCR assay. What TCRdb holds here is the immuneACCESS table cut down to in-frame rearrangements. Part of the clones is not present; checked against another copy, under half of the missing clones reflect an unresolved V gene, and the others are unexplained. The table for this sample lists around 31,000 clones; roughly 89% of them were counted only once. The top ten clonotypes cover more than 35% of the sample. The starting material was CD4+ or CD8+ T cells sorted from blood, obtained in a trial of the OX40 agonist ivuxolimab. These receptors came from an adult with an advanced solid tumor such as melanoma, head and neck, liver or kidney cancer.

This rearrangement joins TRBV4-1 to TRBJ1-5; no clear D. The CDR3 covers 15 residues. The germline V and J ends were trimmed by 0 bases and 3 bases, with 9 bases remaining between them. Germline loops: CDR1 MGHRA, CDR2 YSYEKL. The CDR3 DNA reads TGCGCCAGCAGCCAAGACCAGTCCTACAATCAGCCCCAGCATTTT. Translation gives CASSQDQSYNQPQHF.

This rearrangement joins TRBV6-6 to TRBJ1-4; weak D call: TRBD1 (5 bases). The CDR3 totals 15 residues. Between the trimmed V and J ends, which lost 6 bases and 3 bases, there was a span of 14 bases. CDR1 and CDR2 (germline): MNHNY, SVGAGI (reference sequence). DNA of the CDR3: TGTGCCAGCAGCCCCCGACAGATACCTAATGAAAAACTGTTTTTT. It translates to CASSPRQIPNEKLFF.

This clone was picked up one time. V gene TRBV7-9 combines with J gene TRBJ1-4; D remains unclear. The germline gives CDR1 SEHNR, CDR2 FQNEAQ (reference sequence). The V end lost 7 bases, the J end lost 5 bases, and 11 bases lay between the germline ends. The CDR3 has 13 residues. The CDR3, as DNA: TGTGCCAGCACCTCGTTGTGGAATGAAAAACTGTTTTTT. Protein sequence: CASTSLWNEKLFF. Full variable domain (outside the CDR3, taken from reference TRBV7-9 and TRBJ1-4): DTGVSQNPRHKITKRGQNVTFRCDPISEHNRLYWYRQTLGQGPEFLTYFQNEAQLEKSRLLSDRFSAERPKGSFSTLEIQRTEQGDSAMYLCASTSLWNEKLFFGSGTQLSVL.

The chain carries TRBV27 and TRBJ2-5, with D possibly matching TRBD1 (6 bases). The DNA end is a closer match to TRBJ2-7, so the J assignment may be wrong. Per the germline V gene, CDR1 is MNHEY and CDR2 is SMNVEV (reference sequence). The CDR3 is 14 residues long. Here the CDR3 reads CATSRQETSYEQYF. DNA of the CDR3: TGTGCCACCTCCCGACAGGAAACCTCCTACGAGCAGTACTTC.

This clone was seen a single time. V gene TRBV2 combines with J gene TRBJ2-2; D is tentatively TRBD1 or TRBD2 (6 bases each). Germline CDR1 reads SNHLY; CDR2 reads FYNNEI. There are 11 residues in the CDR3. The ends were cut back, 8 bases at V and 8 bases at J, with 9 bases in the middle. DNA of the CDR3: TGTGCCAGCGGGGGGACAGGGGAGCTGTTTTTT. Translated, it gives CASGGTGELFF.

The CDR3 sequence: CASSDARYEQYF. The CDR3 DNA reads as TGTGCCAGCAGTGATGCCCGCTACGAGCAGTACTTC. V and J are TRBV2 and TRBJ2-7; D is undetermined. CDR1 and CDR2 from the germline V gene are SNHLY and FYNNEI. The CDR3 is made up of 12 amino acids. V was cut by 3 bases and J by 3 bases, with 6 bases left in between.

The rearrangement links TRBV7-2 to TRBJ2-1, with D possibly TRBD1 on 6 matching bases. V lost 11 bases to trimming and J lost 12 bases, with 23 bases between them. This CDR3 comprises 13 residues. Per germline, CDR1 SGHTA and CDR2 FQGNSA. CDR3: CASYAQGPVLQFF. The CDR3, as DNA: TGTGCCTCCTACGCACAGGGCCCGGTCTTGCAGTTCTTC. Supplemented by reference TRBV7-2 and TRBJ2-1, the full variable domain reads GAGVSQSPSNKVTEKGKDVELRCDPISGHTALYWYRQSLGQGLEFLIYFQGNSAPDKSGLPSDRFSAERTGGSVSTLTIQRTQQEDSAVYLCASYAQGPVLQFFGPGTRLTVL.

The J gene is TRBJ2-3, the V gene TRBV6-9; 7 bases align to TRBD2. CDR3 size: 14 residues. Germline CDR1 MNHGY, CDR2 SVAAGI. V dropped 4 bases and J dropped 2; count of bases not matched to a gene: 3. The CDR3: CASSFGLDTDTQYF. CDR3 nucleotide sequence: TGTGCCAGCAGTTTTGGACTAGACACAGATACGCAGTATTTT.

The rearrangement links TRBV19 to TRBJ2-7; 13 bases are shared with TRBD2. With 5 bases clipped from V and 4 bases from J, the junction kept 5 bases outside the gene matches. The CDR3 is 15 residues long. Looked up from germline, CDR1 is LNHDA and CDR2 is SQIVND (reference sequence). The CDR3 DNA follows: TGTGCCAGTAGTCCAGGACTAGCGGGGGTGTACGAGCAGTACTTC. It specifies CASSPGLAGVYEQYF.

This chain uses TRBV28 with TRBJ2-5, with unresolved D. CDR1 and CDR2 (germline): MDHEN, SYDVKM. The CDR3 is 12 residues long. V was clipped by 3 bases and J by 7 bases, with 9 bases between them. In nucleotides, the CDR3 is TGTGCCAGCAGTTTGTTCGCCGGGACCCAGTACTTC. Amino acid sequence: CASSLFAGTQYF.

The rearrangement joins TRBV15 to TRBJ2-1, with 7 bases matching TRBD2. V shed 1 base and J 8 bases; nucleotides not matched to a gene: 8. Germline V gives CDR1 LNHNV, CDR2 YYDKDF (reference sequence). The CDR3 loop spans 15 amino acids. The CDR3 DNA reads as TGTGCCACCAGCAGAGTTCCGGGAGGCGCGTATGAGCAGTTCTTC. Translated: CATSRVPGGAYEQFF.

The rearrangement uses TRBV25-1 and TRBJ1-6; 7 bases line up with TRBD1. V shed 6 bases and J 9 bases; nucleotides not matched to a gene: 8. The CDR3 contains 14 residues. Germline-derived CDR1 and CDR2 are MGHDK and SYGVNS. The CDR3 sequence is CASSLTGNRSPLHF. DNA for the CDR3: TGTGCCAGCAGCTTGACAGGGAATCGTTCACCCCTCCACTTT. The full variable domain, completed using reference TRBV25-1 and TRBJ1-6, is EADIYQTPRYLVIGTGKKITLECSQTMGHDKMYWYQQDPGMELHLIHYSYGVNSTEKGDLSSESTVSRIRTEHFPLTLESARPSHTSQYLCASSLTGNRSPLHFGNGTRLTVT.

The chain links TRBV7-9 to TRBJ1-5; D uncertain. CDR1 SEHNR and CDR2 FQNEAQ come from the germline V gene (reference sequence). V dropped 2 bases and J dropped 4 bases, with 6 bases sitting between them. The CDR3 spans 13 residues. For the CDR3, the DNA is TGTGCCAGCAGCTTAAATTTGAATCAGCCCCAGCATTTT. Protein product: CASSLNLNQPQHF.

The genes are TRBV11-2 and TRBJ1-3; TRBD1 agrees at 7 bases. V was clipped by 1 base and J by 4 bases; unmatched bases: 4. The CDR3 totals 15 residues. Germline lookup yields CDR1 SGHAT and CDR2 FQNNGV. The CDR3 spells CASSLGRGYGNTIYF. Written as DNA, the CDR3 is TGTGCCAGCAGCTTAGGCAGGGGGTACGGAAACACCATATATTTT.

V is TRBV6-5 and J is TRBJ1-5; D is undetermined. This CDR3 comprises 14 residues. Germline V gene sequence: CDR1 MNHEY, CDR2 SVGAGI. Deletions cut 5 bases from V and 2 bases from J, with 10 bases between. CDR3: CASSARSRNQPQHF. The CDR3, as DNA: TGTGCCAGCAGTGCTCGTAGTCGCAATCAGCCCCAGCATTTT.

The V and J genes are TRBV7-8 and TRBJ2-1; 8 positions match TRBD2. With 7 bases clipped from V and 0 bases from J, the junction kept 5 bases outside the gene matches. Germline V lookup: CDR1 SGHVS, CDR2 FQNEAQ. The CDR3 has 15 residues. Here the CDR3 reads CASTLGGGSYNEQFF. CDR3 nucleotides: TGTGCCAGCACGCTCGGGGGGGGCTCCTACAATGAGCAGTTCTTC.

The rearrangement links TRBV7-9 to TRBJ1-5; D is undetermined. Per the germline V gene, CDR1 is SEHNR and CDR2 is FQNEAQ (reference sequence). The CDR3 contains 15 residues. Trimming shortened V by 3 bases and J by 0 bases, and 9 bases separated the two germline ends. The CDR3 DNA reads TGTGCCAGCAGCTTTGGGTTCCCTAGCAATCAGCCCCAGCATTTT. This translates into CASSFGFPSNQPQHF.

This sequence joins TRBV4-2 and TRBJ2-1, with D perhaps TRBD2 (6 bases). In germline, CDR1 is LGHNA, CDR2 YNFKEQ. This CDR3 is built from 14 residues. Between the trimmed V and J ends, which lost 1 base and 5 bases, there was a span of 9 bases. The CDR3 region has the DNA TGTGCCAGCAGCCAAGCTAGCGTGCACAATGAGCAGTTCTTC. Its protein product is CASSQASVHNEQFF.